The clone carrying this TCR beta chain was counted once. Its antigen is as yet unknown. Generated by immunoSEQ multiplex PCR, the TCRdb table keeps only in-frame clones and is missing some. The repertoire consists of over 45,000 clones, with around 85% occurring once and the leading ten covering roughly a fifth. Germline-derived CDR1 and CDR2 are SQVTM and ANQGSEA. V lost 2 bases, J lost 4 bases, and 14 bases lay in between. The length of the CDR3 is 14 residues. The entry originates in a study of T cell responses to AZD1222 COVID-19 vaccine. Study-wide findings and caveats: Spike-specific TCR breadth and depth both grew after two AZD1222 doses. The repertoires were collected only after the peak T cell response. Donors were mostly white British, more females; clonal diversity possibly underestimated. Baseline serology detected seropositivity in only a handful of AZD1222 recipients.

Sequencing was performed on peripheral blood, taken on day 0 of MenACWY control vaccination. The chain recombines TRBV29-1 with TRBJ2-5; D possibly matches TRBD1 or TRBD2 (5 bases each). This sequence originates from an adult in good health. The CDR3 DNA sequence: TGCAGCGTTGAACGGTACGCAGGGAGAGAGACCCAGTACTTC. Its protein product is CSVERYAGRETQYF. Full variable domain (rest looked up from reference TRBV29-1 and TRBJ2-5): SAVISQKPSRDICQRGTSLTIQCQVDSQVTMMFWYRQQPGQSLTLIATANQGSEATYESGFVIDKFPISRPNLTFSTLTVSNMSPEDSSIYLCSVERYAGRETQYFGPGTRLLVL.